One sample yielded the 28 T cell receptor beta chains listed below, sequenced in a study of response to subunit inactivated influenza vaccine. TCRdb re-derived calls from the RT-PCR reads in MiXCR, one entry per CDR3 protein. The table shows 630,000 or so distinct CDR3 sequences, with less than 20% occurring only once. The sample consisted of PBMCs from blood, taken 11 to 12 days after vaccination. These receptors came from a man aged 45-60 years who received an inactivated influenza vaccine.

This clonotype was recorded many times. The chain combines TRBV5-1 with TRBJ2-7; D uncertain. The CDR3 is 12 amino acids. Deletions cut 4 bases from V and 3 bases from J, with 8 bases between. The germline CDR1 and CDR2 sequences are SGHRS and YFSETQ. The DNA for the CDR3 is TGCGCCAGCAGCGCCAATTTCTACGAGCAGTACTTC. It yields the protein CASSANFYEQYF.

The J gene is TRBJ2-5, the V gene TRBV6-5; 11 bases map to TRBD2. The CDR3 sequence is 15 residues long. From germline, CDR1 is MNHEY and CDR2 SVGAGI. The J segment lost 5 bases and the V segment lost 0 bases, leaving 2 bases of the junction unmatched. CDR3 DNA sequence: TGTGCCAGCAGTTACTCAGCTAGCGGGGGGGAGACCCAGTACTTC. Protein sequence: CASSYSASGGETQYF.

The CDR3 region is CASSYSGAHNEKLFF. The DNA of the CDR3 is TGTGCCAGCAGTTATTCCGGGGCGCATAATGAAAAACTGTTTTTT. The chain uses TRBV6-5 and TRBJ1-4; a possible D gene is TRBD1 (5 bases). CDR1 is MNHEY and CDR2 is SVGAGI in the germline V gene. Trimming left V 3 bases short and J 4 bases short, with 12 bases between. The CDR3 has 15 amino acids.

In its sample, this clonotype was seen many times. This chain links TRBV20-1 with TRBJ2-7; the match to TRBD1 covers 9 bases. Germline CDR1 DFQATT, CDR2 SNEGSKA (reference sequence). The CDR3 runs 14 residues. V lost 4 bases, J lost 2 bases, and 6 bases stayed unmatched. The CDR3 sequence: CSATGQGFAYEQYF. CDR3 bases: TGCAGTGCTACTGGACAGGGGTTCGCCTACGAGCAGTACTTC.

The chain has TRBV24-1 and TRBJ2-3, with D hard to call. V was pared by 0 bases and J by 4 bases, with 10 bases between. Germline loops: CDR1 KGHDR, CDR2 SFDVKD. CDR3 length: 15 residues. As DNA, the CDR3 is TGTGCCACCAGTGATTTGGGAGCGAAGGCAGATACGCAGTATTTT. This gives the protein CATSDLGAKADTQYF.

The V and J genes are TRBV20-1 and TRBJ2-5; D unresolved. The CDR3 length is 12 residues. Trimming took 0 bases from V and 7 from J, leaving 9 bases between them. Germline values: CDR1 DFQATT, CDR2 SNEGSKA (reference sequence). The CDR3 reads CSARDFAGTQYF. CDR3 nucleotides: TGCAGTGCTAGAGATTTTGCAGGGACCCAGTACTTC.

This clonotype was picked up a small number of times. CDR3 region: CASSQEPGYLVNEQFF. CDR3 sequence (DNA): TGCGCCAGCAGCCAAGAACCTGGGTACTTAGTGAATGAGCAGTTCTTC. The gene calls are TRBV4-3 and TRBJ2-1, with D unresolved. CDR1 and CDR2 from the germline V gene are LGHNA and YSLEER. The CDR3 consists of 16 residues. V lost 0 bases, J lost 7 bases, and 16 bases lay in between.

The chain combines TRBV18 with TRBJ2-7; the match to TRBD2 covers 7 bases. V shed 3 bases and J 0 bases; nucleotides not matched to a gene: 8. Germline CDR1 and CDR2: KGHSH and LQKENI. The CDR3 has 16 residues. The CDR3 nucleotides are TGTGCCAGCTCACCGGCGGCGGGGGACTTCTCCTACGAGCAGTACTTC. Its protein product is CASSPAAGDFSYEQYF. Complete variable domain (other parts from reference TRBV18 and TRBJ2-7): NAGVMQNPRHLVRRRGQEARLRCSPMKGHSHVYWYRQLPEEGLKFMVYLQKENIIDESGMPKERFSAEFPKEGPSILRIQQVVRGDSAAYFCASSPAAGDFSYEQYFGPGTRLTVT.

This clonotype was observed at least ten times. V and J are TRBV6-2 or TRBV6-3 and TRBJ1-5; no definite D call. Looked up from germline, CDR1 is MNHEY and CDR2 is SVGEGT. CDR3 length equals 14 residues. V lost 4 bases and J lost 0, with 7 bases in between. The CDR3 nucleotides read TGTGCCAGCAGTTCAGAATATAGCAATCAGCCCCAGCATTTT. Protein: CASSSEYSNQPQHF.

The V call is TRBV9, the J call TRBJ2-5; 8 bases agree with TRBD1. Losses at the gene ends were 3 bases for V and 5 bases for J; bases not matched to a gene: 3. Germline values: CDR1 SGDLS, CDR2 YYNGEE. There are 13 residues in the CDR3. This CDR3 is CASSDDRGETQYF. CDR3 nucleotide sequence: TGTGCCAGCAGCGACGACAGGGGTGAGACCCAGTACTTC.

The gene calls are TRBV19 and TRBJ1-1, with D tentatively TRBD1 (5 bases). Germline values: CDR1 LNHDA, CDR2 SQIVND (reference sequence). The CDR3 is 15 amino acids. Trimming removed 2 bases from V and 6 bases from J, with 16 bases in between. The CDR3 DNA sequence: TGTGCCAGTAGTATACTCCAGGGCCGTCACCCTGAAGCTTTCTTT. It yields the protein CASSILQGRHPEAFF.

This sequence joins TRBV4-1 and TRBJ2-5, with unresolved D. The CDR3 is made up of 15 amino acids. Looked up from germline, CDR1 is MGHRA and CDR2 is YSYEKL. V was cut by 6 bases and J by 1 base, with 15 bases left in between. Here the CDR3 reads CASSLTQGPQETQYF. The CDR3 bases are TGCGCCAGCAGTCTGACCCAAGGACCCCAAGAGACCCAGTACTTC.

This clonotype was seen only a few times. The rearrangement links TRBV20-1 to TRBJ1-5; a possible D gene is TRBD1 (5 bases). CDR1 DFQATT and CDR2 SNEGSKA come from the germline V gene (reference sequence). The V end was cut by 5 bases, the J end by 2 bases, with 13 bases between. CDR3 length: 14 residues. CDR3 sequence: CSAGGVSGNQPQHF. In nucleotides, the CDR3 is TGCAGTGCTGGGGGGGTATCGGGCAATCAGCCCCAGCATTTT.

In its sample, this clonotype was seen a few times. The CDR3 is CSVAGLYSYNEQFF. CDR3 sequence (DNA): TGCAGCGTTGCAGGTCTCTACTCCTACAATGAGCAGTTCTTC. J is TRBJ2-1 and V is TRBV29-1; D is uncertain. This CDR3 is built from 14 residues. The V end was cut by 4 bases, the J end by 0 bases, with 10 bases between. From germline, CDR1 is SQVTM and CDR2 ANQGSEA.

The table lists this clonotype with a few counts. The chain combines TRBV6-1 with TRBJ2-1, with 12 bases identical to TRBD2. V was pared by 5 bases and J by 8 bases, with 7 bases of the junction left unmatched. This CDR3 is 15 amino acids long. Germline-derived CDR1 and CDR2 are MNHNS and SASEGT. The CDR3 reads CASSRATSGGYEQFF. The CDR3 DNA reads TGTGCCAGCAGTAGGGCGACTAGCGGGGGATATGAGCAGTTCTTC.

V is TRBV7-3 and J is TRBJ2-2; D is perhaps TRBD2 (6 bases). Germline CDR1 and CDR2: SGHTA and FQGTGA. V lost 5 bases, J lost 5 bases, and 12 bases lay in between. CDR3 length: 14 amino acids. CDR3 loop: CASSPSRETGELFF. The CDR3 DNA follows: TGTGCCAGCAGCCCCAGTCGGGAGACCGGGGAGCTGTTTTTT.

The chain joins TRBV9 to TRBJ2-1, with 7 bases lining up with TRBD1. The CDR3 contains 15 residues. The V gene's germline CDR1 is SGDLS and CDR2 YYNGEE. V gave up 0 bases and J gave up 6 bases; unmatched junction bases: 6. The CDR3 reads CASSVEQGLFNEQFF. The CDR3, as DNA: TGTGCCAGCAGCGTAGAACAGGGGCTTTTCAATGAGCAGTTCTTC.

This clonotype occurred a few times. The genes are TRBV15 and TRBJ2-3; 13 bases align to TRBD2. The CDR3 length is 17 residues. J gave up 6 bases and V 0 bases, and 6 bases lay outside the gene matches. In germline, CDR1 is LNHNV, CDR2 YYDKDF (reference sequence). This chain's CDR3 is CATSRDPTSGGADTQYF. The DNA of the CDR3 is TGTGCCACCAGCAGAGATCCAACTAGCGGGGGGGCGGATACGCAGTATTTT.

The genes are TRBV7-8 and TRBJ1-3; a weak D match, TRBD1 (5 bases). V was shortened by 0 bases and J by 4 bases, with 16 bases between the two germline ends. From germline, CDR1 is SGHVS and CDR2 FQNEAQ. The CDR3 runs 17 residues. The CDR3 spells CASSLARARGPGNTIYF. DNA of the CDR3: TGTGCCAGCAGCTTAGCTCGGGCCCGGGGACCCGGAAACACCATATATTTT. The complete variable domain, with remaining parts taken from reference TRBV7-8 and TRBJ1-3, reads GAGVSQSPRYKVAKRGQDVALRCDPISGHVSLFWYQQALGQGPEFLTYFQNEAQLDKSGLPSDRFFAERPEGSVSTLKIQRTQQEDSAVYLCASSLARARGPGNTIYFGEGSWLTVV.

The table lists this clonotype with a few counts. The chain joins TRBV11-2 to TRBJ2-1; the D gene could be TRBD1 or TRBD2 (6 bases each). The CDR3 contains 16 residues. The germline V and J ends were trimmed by 5 bases and 2 bases, with 16 bases remaining between them. Germline lookup yields CDR1 SGHAT and CDR2 FQNNGV. For the CDR3, the DNA is TGTGCCAGCAGCGCAAACAGGGACTTCACCTACAATGAGCAGTTCTTC. This translates into CASSANRDFTYNEQFF.

The chain's CDR3 is CASSTGLAGGSTDTQYF. In DNA, the CDR3 is TGCGCCAGCAGCACGGGACTAGCGGGGGGTAGCACAGATACGCAGTATTTT. The rearrangement joins TRBV5-1 to TRBJ2-3; 15 positions match TRBD2. V shed 4 bases, J shed 0 bases, and the junction held 3 bases outside the gene matches. Looked up from germline, CDR1 is SGHRS and CDR2 is YFSETQ. There are 17 residues in the CDR3.

This clonotype has a count of ten or more. The chain carries TRBV6-1 and TRBJ2-3; the D gene is possibly TRBD2 (6 bases). Germline-derived CDR1 and CDR2 are MNHNS and SASEGT. V was clipped by 4 bases and J by 3 bases, with 11 bases between them. The CDR3 loop spans 14 amino acids. CDR3 DNA: TGTGCCAGCAGTGCGGGAGACCTAACAGATACGCAGTATTTT. Translation gives CASSAGDLTDTQYF.

In this sample, this clonotype turned up a few times. The gene calls are TRBV12-3 or TRBV12-4 and TRBJ1-5; unclear D gene. CDR3 length: 16 amino acids. Trimming cost V 5 bases and J 1 base, with 15 bases left between them. The DNA for the CDR3 is TGTGCCAGCAGTAACGGAGGGCACCCGAGCAATCAGCCCCAGCATTTT. Protein: CASSNGGHPSNQPQHF.

This clonotype was seen only a few times. The V call is TRBV5-1, the J call TRBJ2-7, with D unclear. Between the trimmed V and J ends, which lost 2 bases and 3 bases, there was a span of 9 bases. The V gene's germline CDR1 is SGHRS and CDR2 YFSETQ. This CDR3 is 13 amino acids long. CDR3 DNA: TGCGCCAGCAGCTTTAGGGCCGACTACGAGCAGTACTTC. This encodes CASSFRADYEQYF.

This chain connects TRBV5-1 to TRBJ1-2, with TRBD1 identical over 7 bases. V shed 0 bases and J 4 bases; nucleotides not matched to a gene: 6. In germline, CDR1 is SGHRS, CDR2 YFSETQ. The CDR3 extends over 15 amino acids. CDR3: CASSLGGGGAYGYTF. CDR3 DNA sequence: TGCGCCAGCAGCTTGGGTGGAGGGGGCGCCTATGGCTACACCTTC.

This clonotype was seen a few times. The chain has TRBV6-2 or TRBV6-3 and TRBJ2-7; possibly TRBD1 for D (5 bases). Germline CDR1 MNHEY, CDR2 SVGEGT. With 4 bases removed from V and 1 base from J, the gap between germline ends came to 14 bases. This CDR3 has 15 residues. CDR3 DNA: TGTGCCAGCAGTTCTTCTGGGGCAGGTTCCTACGAGCAGTACTTC. As protein: CASSSSGAGSYEQYF.

At least ten counts were recorded for this clonotype. The J gene is TRBJ2-3, the V gene TRBV24-1, with 7 bases aligning to TRBD1. V trimming: 0 bases; J trimming: 2 bases; junction bases outside the gene matches: 7. The CDR3 is made up of 17 amino acids. Germline lookup yields CDR1 KGHDR and CDR2 SFDVKD. The CDR3 is CATSDLAGTENTDTQYF. The CDR3 DNA sequence: TGTGCCACCAGTGATTTGGCCGGGACAGAAAACACAGATACGCAGTATTTT.

This clonotype was picked up a small number of times. The chain links TRBV11-2 to TRBJ2-7; 10 nucleotides agree with TRBD1. From germline, CDR1 is SGHAT and CDR2 FQNNGV. The J segment lost 1 base and the V segment lost 2 bases, leaving 5 bases of the junction unmatched. The length of the CDR3 is 16 residues. The CDR3 spells CASSLRGGQGSYEQYF. In nucleotides, the CDR3 is TGTGCCAGCAGCTTAAGGGGGGGACAGGGGTCCTACGAGCAGTACTTC. Full variable domain (missing parts from reference TRBV11-2 and TRBJ2-7): EAGVAQSPRYKIIEKRQSVAFWCNPISGHATLYWYQQILGQGPKLLIQFQNNGVVDDSQLPKDRFSAERLKGVDSTLKIQPAKLEDSAVYLCASSLRGGQGSYEQYFGPGTRLTVT.